The 32 T cell receptor beta chains listed next were all sequenced from one sample in a study of blood T cells in healthy people across ages. A sample-barcoded 5' primer and a J-beta primer mix were used in a second PCR of roughly 7 to 11 cycles. In TCRdb, the 5' RACE reads were re-called with MiXCR into one record per CDR3 protein. The repertoire holds around 1.5 million distinct CDR3 sequences, with around two fifths as singletons. Specimen: blood. The source of these receptors is a woman younger than 35 in good health.

This clonotype was seen a few times. The chain's CDR3 is CASSKGGGNQPQHF. The CDR3 DNA reads TGTGCCAGCAGCAAAGGTGGCGGGAATCAGCCCCAGCATTTT. The chain links TRBV21-1 to TRBJ1-5. TRBV21-1 represents a pseudogene. The CDR3 consists of 14 residues.

The rearrangement uses TRBV7-9 and TRBJ2-4; 10 bases align to TRBD2. Per the germline V gene, CDR1 is SEHNR and CDR2 is FQNEAQ (reference sequence). The CDR3 contains 16 residues. The ends lost 3 bases at V and 8 bases at J; junction bases unmatched: 10. The CDR3 DNA reads as TGTGCCAGCAGCTTGTCACCTAGCGGGAGTCAGGACATTCAGTACTTC. This gives the protein CASSLSPSGSQDIQYF. The variable domain in full, completed from reference TRBV7-9 and TRBJ2-4, reads DTGVSQNPRHKITKRGQNVTFRCDPISEHNRLYWYRQTLGQGPEFLTYFQNEAQLEKSRLLSDRFSAERPKGSFSTLEIQRTEQGDSAMYLCASSLSPSGSQDIQYFGAGTRLSVL.

The chain couples TRBV6-5 to TRBJ2-7; 7 positions match TRBD1. The ends lost 5 bases at V and 3 bases at J; junction bases unmatched: 10. CDR3 length equals 15 residues. The germline gives CDR1 MNHEY, CDR2 SVGAGI. The CDR3 nucleotides read TGTGCCAGCAGTCCCAAACCGGGACAGATCTACGAGCAGTACTTC. This sequence encodes CASSPKPGQIYEQYF.

The chain is built from TRBV6-5 and TRBJ1-2, with D hard to call. Germline V gene sequence: CDR1 MNHEY, CDR2 SVGAGI. CDR3 length: 15 residues. V dropped 5 bases and J dropped 2 bases, with 15 bases sitting between them. The CDR3 DNA reads TGTGCCAGCAGTCCCCCGGGCAGGAGCAACTATGGCTACACCTTC. As protein: CASSPPGRSNYGYTF.

In its sample, this clonotype was seen a few times. The chain recombines TRBV28 with TRBJ2-1, with TRBD2 matching 8 bases. Trimming cost V 6 bases and J 3 bases; bases outside gene matches: 10. CDR1 and CDR2 from the germline V gene are MDHEN and SYDVKM. The CDR3 runs to 16 residues. The CDR3 nucleotides read TGTGCCAGCAGCCCGATTCGGGGGGGCCTCTACAATGAGCAGTTCTTC. Amino acids: CASSPIRGGLYNEQFF.

This clonotype was counted a single time. A much more abundant neighbour one base away suggests this may be a read error. This chain joins TRBV6-1 and TRBJ2-3; 12 bases are shared with TRBD2. This CDR3 comprises 15 residues. Germline CDR1 reads MNHNS; CDR2 reads SASEGT. The CDR3 DNA follows: TGTGCCAGCAGTGAACTAGCGGGAGGGCCAGATGCGCAGTATTTT. The encoded protein is CASSELAGGPDAQYF.

This clonotype came up many times. The chain couples TRBV9 to TRBJ2-3, with 10 bases aligning to TRBD1. V dropped 0 bases and J dropped 3; count of bases not matched to a gene: 4. CDR3 length: 16 amino acids. The V gene's germline CDR1 is SGDLS and CDR2 YYNGEE. CDR3 protein: CASSVAEGQGTDTQYF. In DNA form, the CDR3 reads TGTGCCAGCAGCGTAGCGGAGGGACAGGGGACAGATACGCAGTATTTT.

The chain employs TRBV6-5 and TRBJ2-7, with D maybe TRBD2 (7 bases). V gave up 5 bases and J gave up 4 bases, with 12 bases separating them. Germline V gives CDR1 MNHEY, CDR2 SVGAGI. The CDR3 totals 13 residues. The CDR3 loop is CASSDKGGYEQYF. The DNA for the CDR3 is TGTGCCAGCAGTGACAAGGGGGGGTACGAGCAGTACTTC.

This chain joins TRBV3-1 and TRBJ2-7, with 9 nucleotides matching TRBD1. The CDR3 is 14 amino acids. CDR1 is LGHDT and CDR2 is YNNKEL in the germline V gene (reference sequence). The junction had 10 bases not matched to a gene; V was cut back by 4 bases and J by 9 bases. CDR3 DNA sequence: TGTGCCAGCAGCCCCGGGACAGGGATGCACGGGCAGTACTTC. This translates into CASSPGTGMHGQYF.

The V and J genes are TRBV3-1 and TRBJ2-7; unclear D gene. Germline V CDR1 and CDR2: LGHDT, YNNKEL (reference sequence). Between the trimmed V and J ends, which lost 3 bases and 6 bases, there was a span of 21 bases. This CDR3 region has 16 residues. CDR3 coding DNA: TGTGCCAGCAGCCACCTCGATAAGGGATTTATGGCCGAGCAGTACTTC. Amino acids: CASSHLDKGFMAEQYF.

The DNA of the CDR3 is TGTGCCAGCAGTTTAGGGGCAGGATCAACGGGGGAGCAGTACTTC. As protein: CASSLGAGSTGEQYF. The gene calls are TRBV28 and TRBJ2-7; the D gene could be TRBD1 or TRBD2 (5 bases each). Germline lookup yields CDR1 MDHEN and CDR2 SYDVKM. This CDR3 comprises 15 residues. V was trimmed by 2 bases and J by 7 bases, leaving 18 bases between them.

This clonotype was seen a handful of times. The gene calls are TRBV7-2 and TRBJ2-3; maybe TRBD2 (5 bases). V lost 5 bases and J 2 bases, leaving 17 bases between the germline ends. Per the germline V gene, CDR1 is SGHTA and CDR2 is FQGNSA. The CDR3 totals 16 residues. The chain's CDR3 is CASSKREFPHTDTQYF. In nucleotides, the CDR3 is TGTGCCAGCAGCAAGAGGGAGTTTCCACACACAGATACGCAGTATTTT.

This clonotype turned up a few times. Because the CDR3's place on the DNA is in doubt, the DNA is left out and the CDR3 is given as listed by TCRdb. V is TRBV20-1 and J is TRBJ1-2; the table's D call, TRBD1, was not checked against the DNA. CDR1 is DFQATT, CDR2 SNEGSKA, per germline (reference sequence). From its first to its last residue, the CDR3 has 14 amino acids. The chain's CDR3 is CSVQTGTSNYGCTF.

This clonotype was seen at least ten times. The V gene is TRBV3-1, the J gene TRBJ2-1, with D perhaps matching TRBD2 (5 bases). CDR1 and CDR2 (germline): LGHDT, YNNKEL (reference sequence). The V end lost 3 bases, the J end lost 9 bases, and 9 bases lay between the germline ends. This CDR3 has 12 residues. The CDR3 reads CASSQLSGEQFF. CDR3 bases: TGTGCCAGCAGCCAGCTAAGCGGTGAGCAGTTCTTC.

CDR3 amino acids: CSARDGTANEKLFF. In DNA form, the CDR3 reads TGCAGTGCTAGAGATGGGACAGCTAATGAAAAACTGTTTTTT. The chain links TRBV20-1 to TRBJ1-4; TRBD1 aligns across 7 bases. The CDR3 is made up of 14 amino acids. Germline-derived CDR1 and CDR2 are DFQATT and SNEGSKA (reference sequence). J was trimmed by 3 bases and V by 0 bases; bases with no gene match: 1.

The gene calls are TRBV2 and TRBJ2-1, with 9 bases identical to TRBD2. With V trimmed by 6 bases and J by 7 bases, 13 bases remained unmatched. The CDR3 length is 16 residues. The germline V gene encodes CDR1 SNHLY and CDR2 FYNNEI. CDR3 loop: CASRPHKAGGINEQFF. The DNA for the CDR3 is TGTGCCAGCAGGCCCCACAAGGCGGGAGGGATTAATGAGCAGTTCTTC.

The chain carries TRBV3-1 and TRBJ2-4, with 8 positions matching TRBD2. J was trimmed by 7 bases and V by 0 bases; bases with no gene match: 5. CDR1 and CDR2 from the germline V gene are LGHDT and YNNKEL (reference sequence). This CDR3 region has 15 residues. Written as DNA, the CDR3 is TGTGCCAGCAGCCAAGACGGGGGGGTGAGCAACATTCAGTACTTC. It is translated as CASSQDGGVSNIQYF.

The chain joins TRBV10-1 to TRBJ2-2, with TRBD1 matching over 8 bases. V lost 0 bases to trimming and J lost 5 bases; unmatched junction nucleotides: 2. The CDR3 extends over 15 amino acids. Germline values: CDR1 WNHNN, CDR2 SYGVQD (reference sequence). For the CDR3, the DNA is TGCGCCAGCAGTGAGTCGAGGACAGGGACCGGGGAGCTGTTTTTT. Translated: CASSESRTGTGELFF.

The sample holds a few counts of this clonotype. The genes are TRBV7-2 and TRBJ2-3; D is possibly TRBD2 (7 bases). The CDR3 loop spans 16 amino acids. Trimming left V 5 bases short and J 4 bases short, with 19 bases between. Germline lookup yields CDR1 SGHTA and CDR2 FQGNSA. The CDR3 bases are TGTGCCAGCAGCATGGGACTACCGCGGACAGCAGATACGCAGTATTTT. It specifies CASSMGLPRTADTQYF.

The gene calls are TRBV9 and TRBJ2-1, with D unresolved. Germline CDR1 reads SGDLS; CDR2 reads YYNGEE. The CDR3 runs 13 residues. This CDR3 reads CGFSPDPAGEQFF. CDR3 DNA sequence: TGTGGGTTCTCCCCCGACCCGGCTGGTGAGCAGTTCTTC.

The table lists this clonotype with a few counts. The chain has TRBV6-2 or TRBV6-3 and TRBJ2-1, with D maybe TRBD1 (5 bases). Germline assignment: CDR1 MNHEY and CDR2 SVGEGT. The CDR3 contains 15 residues. Trimming left V 0 bases short and J 2 bases short, with 8 bases between. CDR3 nucleotides: TGTGCCAGCAGTTACTCGGCAGGGCCCTACAATGAGCAGTTCTTC. Translated: CASSYSAGPYNEQFF.

This clonotype has a count of ten or more. The rearrangement joins TRBV6-5 to TRBJ1-2; 8 positions agree with TRBD1. Trimming cost V 7 bases and J 8 bases; bases outside gene matches: 9. This CDR3 spans 13 amino acids. CDR1 is MNHEY, CDR2 SVGAGI, per germline. The CDR3 protein is CASTQRGTGGYTF. The DNA of the CDR3 is TGTGCCAGCACCCAACGCGGGACAGGCGGCTACACCTTC.

A remark on this clonotype: This likely comes from a read error, as the CDR3 has no conserved phenylalanine or tryptophan at its end. The J gene is TRBJ2-3, the V gene TRBV28; 14 nucleotides line up with TRBD2. Germline V gives CDR1 MDHEN, CDR2 SYDVKM. The CDR3 loop spans 18 amino acids. V lost 5 bases and J lost 5; bases outside the gene matches: 12. The DNA of the CDR3 is TGTGCCAGCAGTATACTAACTTTGACTAGCGGGGGGGAAGATACGCAGTATTCT. Protein sequence: CASSILTLTSGGEDTQYS.

This clonotype has only a few counts. The chain combines TRBV6-1 with TRBJ1-1, with a tentative D call TRBD1 (5 bases). V shed 0 bases and J shed 4 bases, with 9 bases lying between them. The length of the CDR3 is 14 residues. CDR1 and CDR2 from the germline V gene are MNHNS and SASEGT. This CDR3 is CASSEAGVGTEAFF. In DNA, the CDR3 is TGTGCCAGCAGTGAAGCAGGGGTCGGCACTGAAGCTTTCTTT.

This clonotype was found a few times. The chain links TRBV20-1 to TRBJ2-4; TRBD1 is a possible D gene (5 bases). With the DNA end fitting TRBJ2-7 better, the J assignment may be wrong. The CDR3 covers 13 residues. CDR1 is DFQATT and CDR2 is SNEGSKA in the germline V gene (reference sequence). CDR3 region: CSAPPTVGAEQYF. The CDR3 DNA sequence: TGCAGTGCCCCACCCACAGTTGGGGCCGAGCAGTACTTC.

This chain uses TRBV29-1 with TRBJ2-7, with 8 bases identical to TRBD1. The CDR3 runs 16 residues. V lost 1 base and J lost 2; bases outside the gene matches: 10. Germline V CDR1 and CDR2: SQVTM, ANQGSEA. The CDR3, as DNA: TGCAGCGTTGAAGCGACTCGGACAGGGCCTACCTACGAGCAGTACTTC. Encoded protein: CSVEATRTGPTYEQYF.

This clonotype was counted a few times. The gene calls are TRBV12-3 or TRBV12-4 and TRBJ2-1; 14 bases are shared with TRBD2. The length of the CDR3 is 15 residues. V lost 5 bases, J lost 9 bases, and 6 bases stayed unmatched. CDR3 sequence reads: CASSPGLAGVREQFF. The CDR3 nucleotides read TGTGCCAGCAGTCCGGGACTAGCGGGAGTTCGTGAGCAGTTCTTC.

The chain has TRBV11-2 and TRBJ1-2; D is unclear. The CDR3 loop spans 15 amino acids. V lost 5 bases and J lost 4, with 17 bases in between. Germline V gene data show CDR1 as SGHAT and CDR2 as FQNNGV. This CDR3 reads CASSEEPGSAYGYTF. As DNA, the CDR3 is TGTGCCAGCAGCGAGGAGCCGGGGTCGGCCTATGGCTACACCTTC.

This clonotype was counted between two and nine times. The chain combines TRBV6-5 with TRBJ1-1, with D perhaps matching TRBD1 (6 bases). The V gene lost 4 bases and the J gene lost 4 bases, with 13 bases spanning the gap. Germline CDR1 is MNHEY and CDR2 is SVGAGI. This CDR3 is 14 amino acids long. CDR3 in DNA: TGTGCCAGCAGTTCGGGGGGGCAGGTCACTGAAGCTTTCTTT. Its translation: CASSSGGQVTEAFF.

The table lists this clonotype with a few counts. The rearrangement uses TRBV29-1 and TRBJ1-2; 9 bases map to TRBD1. V gave up 5 bases and J gave up 8 bases; unmatched junction bases: 9. Germline V lookup: CDR1 SQVTM, CDR2 ANQGSEA. There are 13 residues in the CDR3. The CDR3 loop reads CSVYQNTGGGYTF. Here the CDR3 DNA reads TGCAGCGTTTACCAAAATACAGGGGGCGGCTACACCTTC. The full variable domain, completed using reference TRBV29-1 and TRBJ1-2, is SAVISQKPSRDICQRGTSLTIQCQVDSQVTMMFWYRQQPGQSLTLIATANQGSEATYESGFVIDKFPISRPNLTFSTLTVSNMSPEDSSIYLCSVYQNTGGGYTFGSGTRLTVV.

V usage is TRBV7-9 and J usage is TRBJ1-2, with D tentatively TRBD1 (5 bases). The CDR3 has 17 amino acids. V lost 4 bases and J lost 0, with 18 bases in between. The germline V gene has CDR1 SEHNR and CDR2 FQNEAQ (reference sequence). The CDR3 sequence: CASSSQIQGLSNYGYTF. The CDR3 DNA follows: TGTGCCAGCAGCTCGCAAATTCAGGGATTATCTAACTATGGCTACACCTTC. Looking up the rest from reference TRBV7-9 and TRBJ1-2 gives the full variable domain: DTGVSQNPRHKITKRGQNVTFRCDPISEHNRLYWYRQTLGQGPEFLTYFQNEAQLEKSRLLSDRFSAERPKGSFSTLEIQRTEQGDSAMYLCASSSQIQGLSNYGYTFGSGTRLTVV.

The V and J genes are TRBV4-1 and TRBJ2-2; perhaps TRBD1 as D (6 bases). Germline V lookup: CDR1 MGHRA, CDR2 YSYEKL. Trimming removed 10 bases from V and 3 bases from J, with 15 bases in between. The CDR3 is 14 residues long. The CDR3 DNA sequence: TGCGCCAAGACCCTACAGGGCGACACCGGGGAGCTGTTTTTT. Its protein is CAKTLQGDTGELFF.